Below, 5 T cell receptor beta chains from the same sample are listed, as sequenced in a study of OX40 agonist ivuxolimab in advanced cancers. Clones were sequenced by immunoSEQ multiplex PCR, and TCRdb holds only the in-frame ones, with some missing. The data show roughly 29,000 clones, roughly 84% seen once. Sample: CD4+ or CD8+ T cells sorted from blood, taken in a trial of the OX40 agonist ivuxolimab. These receptor sequences come from an adult with an advanced solid tumor such as melanoma, head and neck, liver or kidney cancer.

J is TRBJ2-7 and V is TRBV5-5, with unresolved D. This CDR3 has 14 amino acids. The V and J ends lost 2 bases and 2 bases respectively, with 11 bases between them. Germline CDR1 reads SGHKS; CDR2 reads YYEKEE (reference sequence). The CDR3 region is CASSFFGTTYEQYF. CDR3 in DNA: TGTGCCAGCAGCTTCTTCGGCACTACCTACGAGCAGTACTTC.

The chain is built from TRBV4-1 and TRBJ2-7; possibly TRBD1 for D (5 bases). This CDR3 comprises 14 residues. V was cut by 1 base and J by 0 bases, with 7 bases left in between. Looked up from germline, CDR1 is MGHRA and CDR2 is YSYEKL. The CDR3 protein is CASSQGQSSYEQYF. CDR3 DNA sequence: TGCGCCAGCAGCCAAGGACAGAGCTCCTACGAGCAGTACTTC.

This clone was seen only a few times. The chain is built from TRBV5-4 and TRBJ2-3, with 8 bases identical to TRBD2. CDR3 length: 16 residues. V was pared by 3 bases and J by 4 bases, with 10 bases of the junction left unmatched. The V gene's germline CDR1 is SGHNT and CDR2 YYREEE (reference sequence). In nucleotides, the CDR3 is TGTGCCAGCAGCTCGGGCTGGACTAGCTTGGCAGATACGCAGTATTTT. Its protein is CASSSGWTSLADTQYF. The full variable domain, its missing parts supplied by reference TRBV5-4 and TRBJ2-3, is ETGVTQSPTHLIKTRGQQVTLRCSSQSGHNTVSWYQQALGQGPQFIFQYYREEENGRGNFPPRFSGLQFPNYSSELNVNALELDDSALYLCASSSGWTSLADTQYFGPGTRLTVL.

The V and J genes are TRBV15 and TRBJ1-3; the D is unclear. The CDR3 loop spans 15 amino acids. The germline V gene encodes CDR1 LNHNV and CDR2 YYDKDF (reference sequence). Trimming left V 0 bases short and J 4 bases short, with 10 bases between. CDR3 nucleotide sequence: TGTGCCACCAGCAGAGACCTCAGCAAAGGAAACACCATATATTTT. Protein product: CATSRDLSKGNTIYF.

This clone has only one observation. V usage is TRBV27 and J usage is TRBJ2-3; 9 bases align to TRBD2. The length of the CDR3 is 17 residues. CDR1 is MNHEY, CDR2 SMNVEV, per germline (reference sequence). V shed 1 base and J 6 bases; nucleotides not matched to a gene: 11. The CDR3 DNA reads as TGTGCCAGCAGTTTATTCCCGGTAGCGGGAGCAACCGATACGCAGTATTTT. It translates to CASSLFPVAGATDTQYF.